This T cell receptor (beta chain) comes out of a study of blood T cell repertoires in COVID-19. Libraries were prepared by immunoSEQ multiplex PCR; TCRdb keeps only in-frame clonotypes and omits some of them. The data hold 200,000 to 300,000 clones, with roughly nine tenths observed a single time. Germline loops: CDR1 MDHEN, CDR2 SYDVKM. The CDR3 length is 14 residues. Trimming stripped 7 bases from V and 10 bases from J, with 19 bases between. This TCR was sampled from a man aged 60 to 69 who had recovered from COVID-19. The genes are TRBV28 and TRBJ1-4; a weak D match, TRBD1 (6 bases). The sample consisted of peripheral blood. The CDR3 here is CASTAGGSGGKLFF. The CDR3 coding sequence is TGTGCCAGCACCGCGGGGGGCTCGGGCGGAAAACTGTTTTTT.